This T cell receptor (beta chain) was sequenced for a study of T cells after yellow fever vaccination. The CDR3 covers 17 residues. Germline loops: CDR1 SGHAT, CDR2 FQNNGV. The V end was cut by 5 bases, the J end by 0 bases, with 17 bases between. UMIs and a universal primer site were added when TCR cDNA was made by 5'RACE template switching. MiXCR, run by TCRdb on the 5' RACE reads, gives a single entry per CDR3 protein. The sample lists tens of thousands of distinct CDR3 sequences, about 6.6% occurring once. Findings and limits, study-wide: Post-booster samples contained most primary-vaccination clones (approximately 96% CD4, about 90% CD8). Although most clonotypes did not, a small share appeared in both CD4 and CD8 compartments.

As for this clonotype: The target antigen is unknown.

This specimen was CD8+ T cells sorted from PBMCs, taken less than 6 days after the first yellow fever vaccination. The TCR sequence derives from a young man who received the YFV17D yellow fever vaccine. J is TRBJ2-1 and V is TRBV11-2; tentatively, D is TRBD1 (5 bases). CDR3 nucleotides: TGTGCCAGCAGCCCTACCCCCATGGGGCCCTCCTACAATGAGCAGTTCTTC. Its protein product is CASSPTPMGPSYNEQFF.